This T cell receptor (beta chain) comes out of a study of blood T cell repertoires in COVID-19. Study-level background: The samples span acute and convalescent COVID-19 from the United States, Italy and Spain. T cells, B-cell-depleted T cells, or PBMCs supplied cDNA or gDNA.

Per the original methods: By means of reference gene primer amplification, nucleated cell counts were estimated. Only in-frame clones appear in the TCRdb table, and some are missing; sequencing was by immunoSEQ multiplex PCR. V and J calls plus clone size are reproduced from that table; the DNA served to infer D and trimming. The table has roughly 230,000 clones, about 85% seen once. Trimming took 0 bases from V and 6 from J, leaving 7 bases between them. The CDR3 is made up of 13 amino acids. From germline, CDR1 is SGDLS and CDR2 YYNGEE. The chain recombines TRBV9 with TRBJ2-1, with D possibly being TRBD1 (6 bases). The specimen was peripheral blood. This clonotype originated in a man aged 40-49 years with acute or convalescent COVID-19. CDR3 coding DNA: TGTGCCAGCAGCGTAGGGGACACCAATGAGCAGTTCTTC. This sequence encodes CASSVGDTNEQFF.